This entry concerns a single T cell receptor (beta chain). Its antigen is currently not known. The germline ends are 10 bases apart after V is trimmed by 3 bases and J by 2 bases. CDR1 ENHRY and CDR2 SYGVKD are derived from the germline V gene. From the cysteine through the phenylalanine, the CDR3 covers 14 amino acids. Just the 42-base CDR3 DNA is kept, in frame starting at base 1. These data come from a study of cytomegalovirus exposure and HLA in healthy donors (dated by TCRdb to 2016 to 2017). Regarding the research as a whole: An earlier analysis of 587 of the donors reported 276 Gb of sequence data and 117 million unique TCR beta sequences obtained from approximately 180 million T cells. Rather than drawing on any new phenotypic data, the later analysis identified candidate immune exposures from TCR beta sequences and the way those sequences occurred across donors. Genome-wide SNP genotypes for about 60% of the roughly 670 donors were used in a later genetic analysis, which treated that subset as a discovery cohort. The study aimed to test whether cataloging public T cell receptors could reveal signatures of past pathogen exposure. All discovery cohort repertoires had been generated on a single sequencing platform. HLA typing covered class I and class II loci at four-digit resolution. Because of strong linkage in the cohort, roughly 5 DR-DQ haplotypes were treated as single units for association and clustering. Among the roughly 400 genotyped donors, approximately 76% belonged to the genetic ancestry cluster associated with self-reported Caucasian donors. The study profiled the T cell repertoires of 666 subjects by immunosequencing and related them to cytomegalovirus serostatus. In a later analysis, previously published TCR beta repertoires from more than 500 donors were re-analyzed and high-resolution HLA genotyping was added so that TCR occurrence patterns could be studied. An earlier analysis of fewer than 700 of the donors applied high-throughput TCR beta sequencing to assess whether each TCR beta V gene segment acted as functional or pseudogenic. Typing coverage differed by locus: A, B, C, DRB1 and DQB1 were typed in about 629-630 donors, DQA1 in approximately 520, DPA1 in around 600, and DPB1 in 450 to 480. Among some 410 genotyped donors of the cohort, an average of around 250,000 unique TCR beta nucleotide sequences was sequenced per donor, of which 15% to 20% were non-productive. The study combined high-throughput TCR immunosequencing, statistical association of individual TCRs with disease status, and machine learning to predict cytomegalovirus infection status. Along with the roughly 700-subject first cohort, a separate validation cohort of around 120 different subjects was used. Approximately 300 gigabases of sequencing data and 75 million to 85 million unique TCR sequences made up an early release that covered around 640 HLA-typed donors. Donor age, sex, ethnicity and CMV serostatus were compiled alongside the repertoire data.

The protocol used for the library was the immunoSEQ multiplex PCR assay. A mixture of 60 forward primers for TCR Vbeta segments and 13 reverse primers for TCR Jbeta segments was used in the multiplex PCR. Amplification of the CDR3 region of rearranged TCR beta genes was performed with a multiplex PCR assay on genomic DNA. On the Illumina HiSeq System, the amplified TCR beta libraries were sequenced as 87-base-pair reads. The published analysis was carried out like this. A later analysis tallied roughly 80 million unique TCR beta chains across the approximately 670 repertoires, and some 10 million of those chains were shared by two or more donors. Raw reads were error-corrected and collapsed into unique sequences with a nearest-neighbor algorithm that merged closely related sequences to remove PCR and sequencing errors. Alignment of CDR3 sequences to IMGT reference sequences was used to assign V, D and J gene segments. For a sequence to be retained, at least a six-nucleotide match to both a V gene segment and a J gene segment was required. A rearrangement was called productive if the CDR3 had no stop codons and remained in frame with V and J, and every other rearrangement was called non-productive. Following IMGT convention, CDR3 was defined as the stretch from the second conserved V-encoded cysteine to the conserved J-encoded phenylalanine. The earlier analysis of about 610 of the donors excluded any sequence lacking an unambiguous match to a single V gene segment. In an earlier analysis of several hundred of the donors, V segments were called functional above 56.7% productive rearrangements and were called segregating when the between-donor standard deviation exceeded 5%. A statistical classification framework was built to diagnose cytomegalovirus status from the catalog of TCR beta chain sequences. V and J gene assignment, in a later analysis, came from comparing TCR nucleotide sequences with IMGT/GENE-DB human TR gene sequences. Using the TCRdist pipeline, a later analysis assigned CDR3 sequences along with most-parsimonious VDJ recombination scenarios. In a later analysis, every TCR beta chain was defined by the combination of its CDR3 amino acid sequence and its V-gene family, and reads without a unique V-gene family were dropped. As a way to deal with suspected cross-contamination and a sequencing artifact, a later analysis dropped hundreds of nucleotide sequences that were highly shared and had low generation probability. For each public chain, a later analysis derived a clonal expansion index from normalized ranks of inferred template counts within each repertoire. In a later analysis, generation probabilities were computed with a VDJ recombination model fitted to out-of-frame rearrangements, and the resulting probabilities were checked against IGoR. A later analysis scored TCR-TCR, TCR-HLA and TCR-CMV co-occurrence with hypergeometric tests, applying a repertoire-size bias correction to TCR pairs. In a later analysis, false discovery rates were estimated by permuting HLA or CMV assignments 20 times. In a later analysis, co-occurring TCRs were grouped with DBSCAN, and TCRdist sequence similarity was added when clustering was performed within HLA-allele-positive subsets. Co-occurrence clustering excluded repertoires with fewer than 30,000 or more than 120,000 public chains, plus five with anomalous nucleotide sharing. TCRdb carries this immuneACCESS record with in-frame sequences only. Its versions omit some clonotypes, under half of them owing to an unresolved V gene in the studies checked, with the rest unexplained. Clone size and V and J calls were adopted from that table, with D and trimming inferred from the DNA. The sample table records about 96,000 clones. Clones ranked in the top ten supply about 3.4% of the sample.

The research as a whole found: A later genetic analysis associated a missense DCLRE1C variant with V-gene and J-gene trimming of TCR beta chains, and an independent cohort replicated the association. This cohort had only TCR beta chains sequenced, and the lack of alpha or paired-chain data limited which features could be detected. In a later analysis, several top co-occurrence clusters were reported to appear linked to parvovirus B19, influenza, CMV and Epstein-Barr virus. Most TCR sequences were observed very rarely across donors, whereas some public TCRs were present in many individuals. The classifier was reported to diagnose cytomegalovirus status with high specificity and sensitivity in both the original cohort and the validation cohort. The authors suggested that the approach could potentially be generalized to other disease states and immunological phenotypes. An earlier analysis of roughly 570 of the donors showed that most TCR beta V segments appeared in productive rearrangements either about 87% or about 30% of the time, which broadly matched IMGT annotations. According to a later analysis, most CMV-associated TCR beta chains appeared to be HLA-restricted, and the HLA associations seemed to be driven largely by CMV exposure. The earlier analysis of about 600 of the donors excluded some 15 rarely observed V segments, including chromosome 9 orphons, because counts were too low. A total of roughly 160 TCR beta chains were listed by the study as associated with cytomegalovirus. The presence/absence analyses assumed that sequencing depth was roughly uniform across donors, and that assumption may not be true. In a later analysis, TCR association rates were found to vary across HLA loci, with the most associated TCRs seen for DRB1 alleles and the fewest for HLA-C alleles. A group of highly shared sequence variants was considered likely to be a technical artifact of the sequencing pipeline. A later analysis associated some 17,000 TCR beta sequences with specific HLA alleles at a false discovery rate of 0.05. A few of the identified cytomegalovirus-associated TCR beta chains were confirmed in vitro to be specific for cytomegalovirus antigens. Some IMGT-functional V segments, including TRBV6-2 and TRBV6-3, could not be told apart with the 87-base-pair reads, so those segments were excluded. Compared with equally common non-associated chains, HLA-associated TCR beta chains in a later analysis were more clonally expanded and had lower generation probabilities. CMV serostatus was the only immune exposure information available for the cohort. Linkage disequilibrium might explain the correlated functional status among segregating V segments, but an unknown experimental factor could not be ruled out. Because HLA typing was unavailable for some donors at each locus, only the typed subset was used in association tests. When HLA alleles, especially DR and DQ, strongly co-occurred, attributing TCR associations to individual alleles was difficult. According to a later genetic analysis, donors in an Asian-associated ancestry cluster had fewer N-insertions in productive TCRs than the approximately 700-donor mean. A further reported finding was that TCR beta sequences accurately predicted the HLA-A and HLA-B alleles for most subjects in the first cohort.

The cohort comprised 666 healthy bone marrow donors. At the time of sampling, every cohort member was nominally healthy, though immune exposures that went unrecorded were likely present. The donor was CMV seronegative and was included in the group of hundreds of seronegative cohort members. A peripheral blood sample was collected from each donor, and TCR beta sequencing was performed on peripheral blood mononuclear cells. The Qiagen DNeasy Blood Extraction Kit was used to extract genomic DNA from the blood cell samples. The receptor comes from a woman aged 30 to 39 in good health and CMV-seronegative. The chain is encoded by TRBV10-3 joined to TRBJ1-2; the D region possibly corresponds to TRBD1 (6 bases align). The material sequenced was PBMCs. The DNA sequence is given as TGTGCCATCAGTGAAAGGACAGCAAACTATGGCTACACCTTC. Its protein is CAISERTANYGYTF.